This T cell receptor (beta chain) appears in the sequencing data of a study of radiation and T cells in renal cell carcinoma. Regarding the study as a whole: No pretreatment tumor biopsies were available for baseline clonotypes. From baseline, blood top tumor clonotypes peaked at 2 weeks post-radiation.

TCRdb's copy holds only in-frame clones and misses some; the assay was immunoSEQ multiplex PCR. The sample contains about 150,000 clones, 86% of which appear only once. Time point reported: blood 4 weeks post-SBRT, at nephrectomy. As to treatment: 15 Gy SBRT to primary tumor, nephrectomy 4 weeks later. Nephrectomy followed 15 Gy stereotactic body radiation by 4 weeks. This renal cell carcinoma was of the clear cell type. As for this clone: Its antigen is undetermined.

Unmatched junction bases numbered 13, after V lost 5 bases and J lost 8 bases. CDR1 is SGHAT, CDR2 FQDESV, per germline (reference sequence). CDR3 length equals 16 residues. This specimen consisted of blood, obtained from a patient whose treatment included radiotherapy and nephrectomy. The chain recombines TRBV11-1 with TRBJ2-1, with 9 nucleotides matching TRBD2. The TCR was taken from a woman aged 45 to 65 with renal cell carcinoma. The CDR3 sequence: CASSPNLAGKSDEQFF. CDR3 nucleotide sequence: TGTGCCAGCAGCCCCAATCTAGCGGGGAAATCTGATGAGCAGTTCTTC.